The T cell receptor beta chain described here comes from a study of OX40 agonist ivuxolimab in advanced cancers. The wider study: Clinicians treated patients with ivuxolimab, an agonistic anti-OX40 (CD134) antibody. Study-wide points: Compared with CD4+, CD8+ T cells on average had more expanded clones.

The cohort excluded patients with autoimmune disease history or systemic immunosuppression. This CDR3 comprises 15 residues. The germline CDR1 and CDR2 sequences are MRHNA and SNTAGT. Germline trimming cut 3 bases from V and 5 bases from J; bases unmatched to any gene: 6. To note about this clone: Its specificity is unknown.

Data came from immunoSEQ multiplex PCR; TCRdb stores just in-frame clones and leaves some out. The sample lists roughly 20,000 clones, over 65% seen once, with 37% in the top ten. The gene calls are TRBV6-4 and TRBJ1-1, with 10 positions matching TRBD1. The sequences come from CD4+ or CD8+ T cells sorted from blood, collected in a trial of the OX40 agonist ivuxolimab. The origin of this receptor is an adult with an advanced solid tumor such as melanoma, head and neck, liver or kidney cancer. The CDR3: CASSESWDRGTEAFF. In DNA form, the CDR3 reads TGTGCCAGCAGTGAGTCTTGGGACAGGGGAACTGAAGCTTTCTTT.